A selection of T cell receptor beta chains follows, all from one sample in a study of blood T cell repertoires in COVID-19. Measured with immunoSEQ multiplex PCR; TCRdb has only the in-frame clones, and not every one. Among about 500,000 clones listed, nearly 90% were seen once. Source material: peripheral blood. Receptors were obtained from a man aged 18 to 35 with COVID-19, enrolled during active disease. The conserved cysteine and the conserved F or W are not part of the CDR3 here. Clone size is shown for a subset of rows, as once, few, many or a class of expanded clone.

TRBV24-1	TRBJ2-2	-	ATSDQTTGELF
TRBV5-1	TRBJ2-2	few	ASSLALAGYTGELF
TRBV6-5	TRBJ2-1	-	ASKDIVTSYNEQF
TRBV2	TRBJ2-6	-	ASSPDSPMSGANVLT
TRBV29-1	TRBJ2-3	-	SVGKPTSGRTDTQY
TRBV5-1	TRBJ2-2	-	ASKQGADTGELF
TRBV7-2	TRBJ2-5	-	ASSSPTVYQETQY
TRBV30	TRBJ2-5	-	AWGKGAAQETQY
TRBV5-6	TRBJ1-2	-	ASSLRGNYGYT
TRBV27	TRBJ2-1	once	ASSPSGWSGQF
TRBV6-6	TRBJ1-5	-	ASSPHSGGQVYNQPQH
TRBV19	TRBJ2-7	-	ASSIRTGTYEQY
TRBV4-1	TRBJ2-5	-	ASSPPRSGETQY
TRBV19	TRBJ1-1	-	ASSLRFRTGGAEAF
TRBV6-1	TRBJ1-5	-	ASSDKRTGAEGQPQH
TRBV5-1	TRBJ2-1	once	ASSFRRNEQF
TRBV2	TRBJ1-2	-	ASNDQGYYGYT
TRBV7-6	TRBJ2-7	-	ASSGTGGGSYEQY
TRBV11-3	TRBJ2-1	-	ASSRDRIYNEQF
TRBV5-4	TRBJ2-5	-	ASTYSLAGEETQY
TRBV27	TRBJ2-1	-	ASSLRWQGLRHEQF
TRBV3-1/TRBV3-2	TRBJ2-2	-	ASSLQRGNTGELF
TRBV19	TRBJ2-1	-	ASSMSSYNEQF
TRBV9	TRBJ2-1	-	ASSPVGTSEVQF
TRBV21-1	TRBJ2-2	-	ASRPEREGNTGELF
TRBV7-9	TRBJ2-1	-	ASSLWDNYNEQF
TRBV10-2	TRBJ1-2	once	ASSEFRVIYGYT
TRBV13	TRBJ1-1	-	TSSSPGTGRSEAF
TRBV9	TRBJ2-7	-	ASSVGSGAGRPYEQY
TRBV30	TRBJ2-7	-	AWSSSRAAYEQY
TRBV7-8	TRBJ2-7	-	ASSLGTGGFEQY
TRBV4-1	TRBJ2-5	-	ASSHLQGVGETQY
TRBV14	TRBJ2-3	once	ASGGLTSGDTQY
TRBV19	TRBJ2-1	-	ASSMLAHSYNEQF
TRBV15	TRBJ2-7	-	ATSTHPSGALYEQY
TRBV6-5	TRBJ1-3	-	ASSYGDKSSGNTIY
TRBV7-6	TRBJ1-6	-	ASSLQGANSPLH
TRBV11-3	TRBJ2-5	-	ASSQGGGETQY
TRBV5-1	TRBJ2-2	-	ASSRREENTGELF
TRBV3-1/TRBV3-2	TRBJ1-5	-	ASSQIPGQGANQPQH